Sequencing of this T cell receptor beta chain was carried out in a study of OX40 agonist ivuxolimab in advanced cancers. Study as a whole: Clinicians treated patients with ivuxolimab, an agonistic anti-OX40 (CD134) antibody. Cohort: around 83% men, mean age roughly 60, aged about 23 to 80. Patients with prior anti-PD-1, anti-PD-L1 or anti-CTLA-4 therapy were eligible; 40% to 45% had some. Study-level points and caveats: CD4+ and CD8+ blood T cells expanded clonally by week 6 at 0.1 to 3.0 mg/kg.

Points on this clone: The antigen remains unidentified.

Generated by immunoSEQ multiplex PCR, the TCRdb table keeps only in-frame clones and is missing some. The profile covers around 59,000 clones, with around nine tenths appearing a single time and 1.1% taken by the ten largest. The germline V and J ends were trimmed by 6 bases and 1 base, with 15 bases remaining between them. Germline CDR1 is MNHNY and CDR2 is SVGAGI (reference sequence). The CDR3 sequence is 15 residues long. This sample comprised CD4+ or CD8+ T cells sorted from blood, obtained in a trial of the OX40 agonist ivuxolimab. The TCR sequence derives from an adult with an advanced solid tumor such as melanoma, head and neck, liver or kidney cancer. The chain recombines TRBV6-6 with TRBJ2-5, with unresolved D. The CDR3 DNA reads TGTGCCAGCAGCCCAACCCCTAGTCCCCAAGAGACCCAGTACTTC. Amino acids: CASSPTPSPQETQYF.